This is a list of T cell receptor beta chains from one sample in a study of blood T cell repertoires in COVID-19. Here immunoSEQ multiplex PCR was the method, and the copy in TCRdb shows in-frame clones only, minus some. The sample has 190,000 or so clones, approximately 91% seen once. Sequenced input: peripheral blood. The receptors originated from a middle-aged man with acute or convalescent COVID-19. CDR3s include the opening cysteine and the closing phenylalanine or tryptophan.

V gene	J gene	CDR3 protein
TRBV9	TRBJ2-5	CASSVDRGGQETQYF
TRBV19	TRBJ1-1	CASSGRTEAFF
TRBV3-1/TRBV3-2	TRBJ1-2	CASSQRQGSGGYTF
TRBV23-1	TRBJ2-5	CASNGTGERETQYF
TRBV2	TRBJ2-7	CASSRQGTYEQYF
TRBV29-1	TRBJ2-1	CSVGTSGGPNNEQFF
TRBV7-9	TRBJ1-5	CASSPGTPGNQPQHF
TRBV5-1	TRBJ1-4	CATRQGPTNEKLFF
TRBV3-1/TRBV3-2	TRBJ1-1	CASSRNQVTEAFF
TRBV7-2	TRBJ1-1	CASTHRGGLNTEAFF
TRBV20-1	TRBJ2-7	CSASRGDEQYF
TRBV27	TRBJ1-1	CASSIRRMSTEAFF
TRBV5-1	TRBJ1-1	CASSPRIQGDRVNTEAFF
TRBV2	TRBJ1-5	CASSEGGLRGNQPQHF
TRBV4-3	TRBJ2-1	CASSQGAGGVANEQFF
TRBV20-1	TRBJ2-7	CSASAGGHEQYF
TRBV5-1	TRBJ2-3	CASSRRTGPTDTQYF
TRBV5-4	TRBJ2-2	CASSSEAGGPSNTGELFF
TRBV21-1	TRBJ1-6	CASSSHQGARHSPLHF
TRBV7-2	TRBJ1-2	CASSPGTATPNYGYTF
TRBV5-5	TRBJ2-3	CASRLKLTDTQYF
TRBV30	TRBJ2-7	CAWSVKSNRGYEQYF
TRBV29-1	TRBJ2-7	CSVGPTPGQGHEQYF
TRBV15	TRBJ2-3	CATSLEFRGGADTQYF
TRBV7-9	TRBJ1-2	CASSAGQGNGYTF
TRBV10-1	TRBJ1-1	CASRGDPNTEAFF
TRBV5-1	TRBJ2-3	CASSFQNPSTDTQYF
TRBV12-3/TRBV12-4	TRBJ2-5	CASSLGGRATQYF
TRBV6-5	TRBJ1-1	CASSYADRGLAEAFF
TRBV10-2	TRBJ2-7	CASSGTSGARSYEQYF
TRBV28	TRBJ1-2	CASSPIQQGGYGYTF
TRBV14	TRBJ2-1	CASSINYLQGRSYNEQFF
TRBV11-3	TRBJ1-3	CASSPNSGNTIYF
TRBV12-5	TRBJ1-2	CASGFGGGYGYTF
TRBV5-1	TRBJ1-2	CASSSQGVSNYGYTF
TRBV3-1/TRBV3-2	TRBJ2-5	CASSQADLQETQYF